The 28 T cell receptor beta chains in this list originate from one sample, sequenced in a study of shared clonotypes between healthy human individuals. Clones were read by immunoSEQ multiplex PCR, and TCRdb kept only the in-frame ones, dropping some. The sample records more than 550,000 clones, 80% to 95% being singletons. The sample taken for sequencing was memory CD8+ T cells from PBMCs. The subset was: CD45RO+ cells pooled with CCR7-negative TemRA cells. Receptors were obtained from a man aged 18 to 29 in good health. Some clones in this sample may be carry-over from other donors' samples.

The chain combines TRBV5-1 with TRBJ1-1; D is unresolved. V lost 4 bases and J 2 bases, leaving 9 bases between the germline ends. The CDR3 length is 13 residues. Germline V gene sequence: CDR1 SGHRS, CDR2 YFSETQ. The CDR3 sequence is CASSPTYNTEAFF. The CDR3 region has the DNA TGCGCCAGCAGCCCCACCTATAACACTGAAGCTTTCTTT.

The chain has TRBV7-9 and TRBJ2-1; the D call may be TRBD1 or TRBD2 (6 bases each). Per the germline V gene, CDR1 is SEHNR and CDR2 is FQNEAQ (reference sequence). The CDR3 is 17 amino acids. V was trimmed by 6 bases and J by 4 bases, leaving 22 bases between them. For the CDR3, the DNA is TGTGCCAGCAGACTAGGAGGGCAGGGGCCTTTTTACAATGAGCAGTTCTTC. This gives the protein CASRLGGQGPFYNEQFF. The variable domain in full, completed from reference TRBV7-9 and TRBJ2-1, reads DTGVSQNPRHKITKRGQNVTFRCDPISEHNRLYWYRQTLGQGPEFLTYFQNEAQLEKSRLLSDRFSAERPKGSFSTLEIQRTEQGDSAMYLCASRLGGQGPFYNEQFFGPGTRLTVL.

CDR3 region: CASSLGTSGRDTQYF. The CDR3 DNA is TGCGCCAGCAGCCTCGGGACTAGCGGGCGTGATACGCAGTATTTT. The V and J genes are TRBV10-2 and TRBJ2-3, with TRBD2 matching 12 bases. The J segment lost 6 bases and the V segment lost 6 bases, leaving 7 bases of the junction unmatched. This CDR3 has 15 amino acids. CDR1 and CDR2 (germline): WSHSY, SAAADI.

The CDR3 region is CASRGIGDNEQFF. In DNA, the CDR3 is TGTGCCAGCAGGGGTATTGGGGACAATGAGCAGTTCTTC. The V gene is TRBV27, the J gene TRBJ2-1; no definite D call. The V end was cut by 6 bases, the J end by 5 bases, with 11 bases between. The CDR3 has 13 residues. CDR1 is MNHEY, CDR2 SMNVEV, per germline (reference sequence).

V gene TRBV19 combines with J gene TRBJ1-4; D might be TRBD1 (6 bases). Trimming took 10 bases from V and 8 from J, leaving 20 bases between them. CDR3 size: 14 residues. CDR1 and CDR2 from the germline V gene are LNHDA and SQIVND (reference sequence). The chain's CDR3 is CATEGGISGEKLFF. CDR3 DNA: TGTGCCACAGAGGGGGGGATCTCGGGAGAAAAACTGTTTTTT.

The V and J genes are TRBV29-1 and TRBJ1-2; 10 bases are shared with TRBD1. Germline V gives CDR1 SQVTM, CDR2 ANQGSEA. V was pared by 5 bases and J by 2 bases, with 5 bases of the junction left unmatched. CDR3 size: 14 residues. CDR3 sequence reads: CSVYDRGQNYGYTF. CDR3 coding DNA: TGCAGCGTTTACGACAGGGGGCAGAACTATGGCTACACCTTC.

This chain links TRBV5-1 with TRBJ2-3; possibly TRBD1 for D (5 bases). The CDR3 runs 17 residues. With 0 bases removed from V and 4 bases from J, the gap between germline ends came to 18 bases. CDR1 is SGHRS, CDR2 YFSETQ, per germline. The CDR3 protein is CASSLERVAWGADTQYF. CDR3 nucleotide sequence: TGCGCCAGCAGCTTGGAACGGGTTGCCTGGGGCGCAGATACGCAGTATTTT.

In nucleotides, the CDR3 is TGTGCCAGCAGTAACCTCTACGGGGTTTCTAATGAAAAACTGTTTTTT. This translates into CASSNLYGVSNEKLFF. The chain recombines TRBV27 with TRBJ1-4; no reliable D call. Germline CDR1 and CDR2: MNHEY and SMNVEV (reference sequence). The V end lost 5 bases, the J end lost 3 bases, and 16 bases lay between the germline ends. The CDR3 runs to 16 residues.

This clone has only a few counts. The rearrangement uses TRBV10-3 and TRBJ2-7, with D possibly TRBD1 on 6 matching bases. V was cut by 3 bases and J by 4 bases, with 13 bases left in between. Germline CDR1 reads ENHRY; CDR2 reads SYGVKD. This CDR3 has 14 amino acids. CDR3 protein: CAISDTGKTYEQYF. CDR3 DNA: TGTGCCATCAGTGACACAGGGAAGACGTACGAGCAGTACTTC.

The CDR3 here is CASSLALYITGELFF. CDR3 DNA: TGTGCCAGCAGCTTGGCCCTGTATATCACCGGGGAGCTGTTTTTT. The chain recombines TRBV5-5 with TRBJ2-2; D remains unclear. CDR3 length equals 15 residues. Germline loops: CDR1 SGHKS, CDR2 YYEKEE (reference sequence). V gave up 0 bases and J gave up 4 bases, with 10 bases separating them. The variable domain in full, completed from reference TRBV5-5 and TRBJ2-2, reads DAGVTQSPTHLIKTRGQQVTLRCSPISGHKSVSWYQQVLGQGPQFIFQYYEKEERGRGNFPDRFSARQFPNYSSELNVNALLLGDSALYLCASSLALYITGELFFGEGSRLTVL.

V is TRBV27 and J is TRBJ2-5; TRBD2 is a possible D gene (6 bases). Germline V CDR1 and CDR2: MNHEY, SMNVEV (reference sequence). This CDR3 has 15 amino acids. V was pared by 3 bases and J by 0 bases, with 11 bases between. CDR3 DNA sequence: TGTGCCAGCAGTTTGATAGGCGGGGACCAAGAGACCCAGTACTTC. Its translation is CASSLIGGDQETQYF.

This chain connects TRBV6-5 to TRBJ2-1; TRBD2 matches at 9 bases. In germline, CDR1 is MNHEY, CDR2 SVGAGI. J was trimmed by 10 bases and V by 4 bases; bases with no gene match: 5. The CDR3 spans 13 residues. As DNA, the CDR3 is TGTGCCAGCAGTTGGAATAGCGGGAGCGAGCAGTTCTTC. Translated, it gives CASSWNSGSEQFF.

V gene TRBV27 combines with J gene TRBJ2-5; 12 bases line up with TRBD2. This CDR3 has 15 amino acids. V shed 5 bases, J shed 8 bases, and the junction held 9 bases outside the gene matches. Germline V gene data show CDR1 as MNHEY and CDR2 as SMNVEV (reference sequence). CDR3 sequence: CASSQGTSGSVTQYF. CDR3 nucleotides: TGTGCCAGCAGTCAAGGGACTAGCGGGTCTGTAACCCAGTACTTC.

This clone has just a few counts. This rearrangement joins TRBV19 to TRBJ1-1; weak D call: TRBD1 (6 bases). The V and J ends lost 7 bases and 8 bases respectively, with 8 bases between them. The CDR3 has 10 amino acids. Germline V gene lookup returns CDR1 LNHDA and CDR2 SQIVND (reference sequence). CDR3 coding DNA: TGTGCCAGTAAGGACAGAGAAGCTTTCTTT. As protein: CASKDREAFF.

The CDR3, as DNA: TGTGCCAGCAGTTTATCAGCGGGATTGGAGCAGTTCTTC. It specifies CASSLSAGLEQFF. The chain employs TRBV27 and TRBJ2-1, with 7 bases lining up with TRBD2. The trim removed 0 bases at V and 10 bases at J, leaving 3 bases unmatched. The CDR3 spans 13 residues. Germline CDR1 is MNHEY and CDR2 is SMNVEV (reference sequence).

This chain uses TRBV5-1 with TRBJ2-7, with 7 bases identical to TRBD1. Unmatched junction bases numbered 5, after V lost 0 bases and J lost 2 bases. The length of the CDR3 is 15 residues. Germline-derived CDR1 and CDR2 are SGHRS and YFSETQ. As DNA, the CDR3 is TGCGCCAGCAGCTTGGGACAGGGCGAAACCTACGAGCAGTACTTC. Protein: CASSLGQGETYEQYF.

The chain has TRBV7-6 and TRBJ2-1; D remains ambiguous. The CDR3 has 17 residues. Germline values: CDR1 SGHVS, CDR2 FNYEAQ. Trimming removed 0 bases from V and 0 bases from J, with 12 bases in between. DNA of the CDR3: TGTGCCAGCAGCTTAGCCAGTTCCAGTTTCTCCTACAATGAGCAGTTCTTC. Its protein is CASSLASSSFSYNEQFF.

The rearrangement uses TRBV28 and TRBJ1-6; D call uncertain. CDR1 MDHEN and CDR2 SYDVKM come from the germline V gene. The CDR3 is 15 amino acids. Trimming removed 2 bases from V and 5 bases from J, with 10 bases in between. The CDR3 protein is CASSLGQLHNSPLHF. Written as DNA, the CDR3 is TGTGCCAGCAGTTTAGGGCAGCTACATAATTCACCCCTCCACTTT.

The chain recombines TRBV6-5 with TRBJ2-7; 7 positions match TRBD2. Trimming cost V 2 bases and J 5 bases; bases outside gene matches: 9. This CDR3 comprises 15 residues. Looked up from germline, CDR1 is MNHEY and CDR2 is SVGAGI. CDR3 residues: CASSYKPNREDEQYF. The CDR3 DNA reads as TGTGCCAGCAGTTACAAACCTAATCGGGAGGACGAGCAGTACTTC.

A remark on this clone: Germline is not matched at one junction end, which may reflect a read error. The chain is built from TRBV5-1 and TRBJ2-3, with 9 bases matching TRBD2. Per germline, CDR1 SGHRS and CDR2 YFSETQ. This CDR3 comprises 14 residues. CDR3 sequence (DNA): TGCGCCAGCAGCACAGGGACTAGCAGAGATACGCAGTATTTT. It yields the protein CASSTGTSRDTQYF.

V gene TRBV6-5 combines with J gene TRBJ2-4; 7 nucleotides align to TRBD1. CDR1 MNHEY and CDR2 SVGAGI come from the germline V gene. Trimming cost V 6 bases and J 5 bases; bases outside gene matches: 7. The CDR3 runs 14 residues. The CDR3 spells CASSQTGLENIQYF. CDR3 DNA sequence: TGTGCCAGCAGCCAGACAGGGCTGGAAAACATTCAGTACTTC.

This clone was found once. V is TRBV2 and J is TRBJ2-7; D is possibly TRBD2 (5 bases). Trimming took off 8 bases at V and 5 bases at J, with 7 bases between the two ends. The CDR3 has 10 residues. Germline values: CDR1 SNHLY, CDR2 FYNNEI. The CDR3 DNA follows: TGTGCCAGCGAGGGTGACGAGCAGTACTTC. Protein product: CASEGDEQYF. Combining the CDR3 with reference TRBV2 and TRBJ2-7 gives the whole variable domain EPEVTQTPSHQVTQMGQEVILRCVPISNHLYFYWYRQILGQKVEFLVSFYNNEISEKSEIFDDQFSVERPDGSNFTLKIRSTKLEDSAMYFCASEGDEQYFGPGTRLTVT.

The chain joins TRBV7-9 to TRBJ2-7; the match to TRBD2 covers 10 bases. J was trimmed by 4 bases and V by 6 bases; bases with no gene match: 6. CDR1 and CDR2 from the germline V gene are SEHNR and FQNEAQ (reference sequence). This CDR3 comprises 14 residues. The DNA of the CDR3 is TGTGCCAGCAGGAATACTAGCGGGATGTACGAGCAGTACTTC. This gives the protein CASRNTSGMYEQYF.

The chain employs TRBV4-1 and TRBJ1-3, with 9 bases lining up with TRBD1. The germline gives CDR1 MGHRA, CDR2 YSYEKL. This CDR3 region has 18 residues. J was trimmed by 2 bases and V by 1 base; bases with no gene match: 9. In DNA, the CDR3 is TGCGCCAGCAGCCAAGGAAGGACAGGGGAATATCCTGGAAACACCATATATTTT. The encoded protein is CASSQGRTGEYPGNTIYF.

The chain combines TRBV5-5 with TRBJ2-7; 9 bases agree with TRBD2. The J segment lost 1 base and the V segment lost 4 bases, leaving 6 bases of the junction unmatched. The germline V gene encodes CDR1 SGHKS and CDR2 YYEKEE (reference sequence). The CDR3 contains 15 residues. CDR3 sequence: CASSTWTSVSYEQYF. CDR3 bases: TGTGCCAGCAGCACCTGGACTAGCGTTTCCTACGAGCAGTACTTC.

The chain combines TRBV9 with TRBJ2-3; TRBD1 matches at 7 bases. The J segment lost 2 bases and the V segment lost 3 bases, leaving 6 bases of the junction unmatched. CDR1 and CDR2 from the germline V gene are SGDLS and YYNGEE. This CDR3 is 15 amino acids long. This chain's CDR3 is CASSDRDSNTDTQYF. The CDR3, as DNA: TGTGCCAGCAGCGACCGGGACAGCAACACAGATACGCAGTATTTT.

The chain recombines TRBV11-2 with TRBJ2-3; 10 positions agree with TRBD1. There are 15 residues in the CDR3. V lost 4 bases and J lost 3; bases outside the gene matches: 4. Germline CDR1 is SGHAT and CDR2 is FQNNGV. CDR3 bases: TGTGCCAGCAGCTCGGACAGGGGGTGGACAGATACGCAGTATTTT. Protein product: CASSSDRGWTDTQYF.

This chain links TRBV6-5 with TRBJ2-5, with TRBD2 matching over 10 bases. The trim removed 6 bases at V and 11 bases at J, leaving 9 bases unmatched. Germline-derived CDR1 and CDR2 are MNHEY and SVGAGI. This CDR3 comprises 13 residues. The CDR3 region is CASRVAGGGEQYF. The CDR3 DNA sequence: TGTGCCAGCAGGGTAGCGGGAGGCGGAGAGCAGTACTTC.